The TCR beta chain under discussion was sequenced for a study of B cell selection in AIRE deficiency. Whole-study results and caveats: AIRE-deficient Tconv and Treg repertoires matched healthy donors in TCRBV, CDR3 length, diversity. Approximately 31% of healthy-shared Treg sequences were found among patient Tconv cells.

Per the germline V gene, CDR1 is MDHEN and CDR2 is SYDVKM. With 6 bases removed from V and 9 bases from J, the gap between germline ends came to 18 bases. The CDR3 contains 15 residues. The sorted conventional CD4 T cells were gated as CD4+CD127+. Original data processing: About 120,000 patient and some 140,000 healthy donor in-frame TCRbeta sequences came from conventional T cells. Some clones are missing from TCRdb's copy, which holds only in-frame ones; the method was immunoSEQ multiplex PCR. The V and J calls and clone size are taken from that table; D and trimming were inferred from the DNA. The sample shows about 25,000 clones, 95% to 98% of them seen only once. A word on this clone: The target antigen is unknown.

Source material: CD4+CD127+ conventional T cells sorted from PBMCs. The chain links TRBV28 to TRBJ1-6; D possibly corresponds to TRBD1 (6 bases). The sequence came from a human donor in good health. Written as DNA, the CDR3 is TGTGCCAGCAGCCGAACAGGGTCCGATCGTTCACCCCTCCACTTT. The encoded protein is CASSRTGSDRSPLHF.